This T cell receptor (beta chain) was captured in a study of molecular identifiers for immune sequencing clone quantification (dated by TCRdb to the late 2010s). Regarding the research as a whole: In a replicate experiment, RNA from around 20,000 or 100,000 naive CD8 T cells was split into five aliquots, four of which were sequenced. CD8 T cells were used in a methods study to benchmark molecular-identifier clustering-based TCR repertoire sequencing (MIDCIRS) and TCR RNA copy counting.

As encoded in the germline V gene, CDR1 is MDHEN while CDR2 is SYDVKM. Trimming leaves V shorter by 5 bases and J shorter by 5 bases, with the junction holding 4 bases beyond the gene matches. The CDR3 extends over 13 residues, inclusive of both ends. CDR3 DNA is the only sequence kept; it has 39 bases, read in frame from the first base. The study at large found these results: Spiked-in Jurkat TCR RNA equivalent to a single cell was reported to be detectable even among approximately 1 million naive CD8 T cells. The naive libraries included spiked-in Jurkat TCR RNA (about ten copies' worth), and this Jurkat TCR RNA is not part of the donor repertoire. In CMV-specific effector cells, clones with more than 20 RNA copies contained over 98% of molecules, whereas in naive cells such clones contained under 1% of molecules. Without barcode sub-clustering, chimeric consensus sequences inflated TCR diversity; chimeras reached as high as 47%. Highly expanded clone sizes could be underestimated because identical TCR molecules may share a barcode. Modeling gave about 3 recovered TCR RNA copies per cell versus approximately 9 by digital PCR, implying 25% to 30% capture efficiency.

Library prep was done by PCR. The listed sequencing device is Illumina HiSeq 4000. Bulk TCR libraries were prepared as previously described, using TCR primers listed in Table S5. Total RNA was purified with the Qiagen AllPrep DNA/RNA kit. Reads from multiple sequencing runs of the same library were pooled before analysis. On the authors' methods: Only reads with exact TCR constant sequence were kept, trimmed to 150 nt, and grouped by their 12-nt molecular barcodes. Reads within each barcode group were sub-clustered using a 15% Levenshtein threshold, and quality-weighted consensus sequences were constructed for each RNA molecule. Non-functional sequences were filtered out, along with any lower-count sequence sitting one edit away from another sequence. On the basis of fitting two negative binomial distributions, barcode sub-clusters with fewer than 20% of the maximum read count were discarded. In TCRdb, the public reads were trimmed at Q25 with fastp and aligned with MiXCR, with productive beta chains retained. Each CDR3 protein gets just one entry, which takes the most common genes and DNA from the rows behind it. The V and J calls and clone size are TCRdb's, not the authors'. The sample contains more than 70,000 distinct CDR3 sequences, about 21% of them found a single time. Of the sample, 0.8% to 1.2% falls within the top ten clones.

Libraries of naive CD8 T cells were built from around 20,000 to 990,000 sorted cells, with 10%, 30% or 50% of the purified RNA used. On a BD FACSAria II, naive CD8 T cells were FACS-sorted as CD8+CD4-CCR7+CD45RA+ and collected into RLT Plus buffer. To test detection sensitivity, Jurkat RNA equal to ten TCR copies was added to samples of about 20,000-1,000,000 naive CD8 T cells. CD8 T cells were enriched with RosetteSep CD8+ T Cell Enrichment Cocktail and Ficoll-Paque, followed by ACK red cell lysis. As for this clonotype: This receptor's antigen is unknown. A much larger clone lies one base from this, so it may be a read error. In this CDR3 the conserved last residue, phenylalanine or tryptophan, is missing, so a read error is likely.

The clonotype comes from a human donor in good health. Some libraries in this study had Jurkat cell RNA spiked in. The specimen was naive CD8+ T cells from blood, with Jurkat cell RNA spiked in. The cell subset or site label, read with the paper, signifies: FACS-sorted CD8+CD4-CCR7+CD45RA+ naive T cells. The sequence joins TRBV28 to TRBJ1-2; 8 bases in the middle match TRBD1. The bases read TGTGCCAGCAGTCCAGGGACAGGATATGGCTACACCTCC. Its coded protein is CASSPGTGYGYTS.